Described below is a single T cell receptor beta chain sequence and its context. Its cognate antigen is unknown. The sample originates from a study of blood T cells in healthy people across ages. The wider study: About one barcoded beta molecule per two T cells was captured by template switching.

Healthy Russian Caucasian donors spanned ages roughly 6 to 100 years. Roughly 10 milliliters was the volume of peripheral blood drawn from each donor. The CDR3 spans 13 residues. Germline CDR1 is LGHNA and CDR2 is YSLEER. Whole-study findings and limits: Possibly, changes in expanded clonotypes were confounded because donor CMV status was unknown.

Primed by a sample-barcoded 5' primer and a J-beta primer mix, a second PCR proceeded for 7 to 11 cycles. TCRdb itself ran the 5' RACE reads through MiXCR, one entry per CDR3 protein. Of hundreds of thousands of distinct CDR3 sequences in the sample, 45% to 60% were seen once. The gene calls are TRBV4-3 and TRBJ2-7; perhaps TRBD1 as D (5 bases). The assigned J gene may be wrong: the sequence end matches TRBJ2-5 better. The source of this sequence is a woman aged 80 or over in good health. Sequenced: blood. DNA for the CDR3: TGCGCCAGCAGCAAAGGGGCGGTAGAGACCCAGTACTTC. Its translation: CASSKGAVETQYF.